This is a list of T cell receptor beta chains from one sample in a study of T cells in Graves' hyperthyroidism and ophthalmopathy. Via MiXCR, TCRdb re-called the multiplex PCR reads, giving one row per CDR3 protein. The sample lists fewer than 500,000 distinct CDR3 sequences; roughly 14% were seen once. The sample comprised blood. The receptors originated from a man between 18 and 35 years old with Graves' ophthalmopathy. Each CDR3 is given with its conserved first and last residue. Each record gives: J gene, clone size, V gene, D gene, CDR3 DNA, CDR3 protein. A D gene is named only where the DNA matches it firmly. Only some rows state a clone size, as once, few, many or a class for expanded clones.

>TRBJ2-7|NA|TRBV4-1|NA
TGCGCCAGCAGCCAAGACCCGGGGTACCCCAACGAGCAGTACTTC
CASSQDPGYPNEQYF
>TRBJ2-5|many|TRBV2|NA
TGTGCCAGCAGTGAGGGTTGGGAGACCCAGTACTTC
CASSEGWETQYF
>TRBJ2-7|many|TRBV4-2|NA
TGTGCCAGCAGCCAAGATGGGGGGGACAGGTCCTACGAGCAGTACTTC
CASSQDGGDRSYEQYF
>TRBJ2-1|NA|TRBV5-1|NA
TGCGCCAGCAGCTTGGCGGTCCTTACCCATGAGCAGTTCTTC
CASSLAVLTHEQFF
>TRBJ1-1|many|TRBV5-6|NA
TGTGCCAGCAGCCAGGGCATGATCACTGAAGCTTTCTTT
CASSQGMITEAFF
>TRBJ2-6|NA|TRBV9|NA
TGTGCCAGCAGCTCCGAAGAGGGGTCTGGGGCCAACGTCCTGACTTTC
CASSSEEGSGANVLTF
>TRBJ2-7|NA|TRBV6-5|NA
TGTGCCAGCAGTTACTCTACGACAGCCTACAAGCAGTACTTC
CASSYSTTAYKQYF
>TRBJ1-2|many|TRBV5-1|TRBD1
TGCGCCAGCAGCGGGACAGGGGGGGGCGATGGCTACACCTTC
CASSGTGGGDGYTF
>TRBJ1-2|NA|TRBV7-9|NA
TGTGCCAGCAGCTTTTTGGGGGCGCCTTTCTATGGCTACACCTTC
CASSFLGAPFYGYTF
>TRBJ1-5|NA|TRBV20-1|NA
TGCAGTGCTAGAGAGTTCCGTACAGGGACATATCAGCCCCAGCATTTT
CSAREFRTGTYQPQHF
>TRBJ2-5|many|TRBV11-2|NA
TGTGCCAGCAGCCGAGGACAGAGTGAAAAAGAGACCCAGTACTTC
CASSRGQSEKETQYF
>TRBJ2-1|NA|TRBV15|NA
TGTGCCACCGGCAGCTCTGGCATCTACAATGAGCAGTTCTTC
CATGSSGIYNEQFF
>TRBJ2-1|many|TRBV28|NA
TGTGCCACCGAGCGCGGCGAGCAGTTCTTC
CATERGEQFF
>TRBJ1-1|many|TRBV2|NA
TGTGCCAGCAGTACAAGGGGAACTGAAGCTTTCTTT
CASSTRGTEAFF
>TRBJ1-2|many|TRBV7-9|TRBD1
TGTGCCAGCAGAACAACAGGGGATGGCTACACCTTC
CASRTTGDGYTF
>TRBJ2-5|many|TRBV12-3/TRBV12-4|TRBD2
TGTGCCAGCAGTCCCGCCACGGGACTAGATAAGGCGACCCAGTACTTC
CASSPATGLDKATQYF
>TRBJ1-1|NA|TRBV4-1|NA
TGCGCCAGCAGCCCCCGGGACTCCAACACTGAAGCTTTCTTT
CASSPRDSNTEAFF
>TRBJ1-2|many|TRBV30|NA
TGTGCCTGGAGCCTGCCTTTGGGGGGGGGGGACTATGGCTACACCTTC
CAWSLPLGGGDYGYTF
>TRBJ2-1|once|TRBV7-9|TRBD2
TGTGCCAGCAGCCAATCACTAGCGGGCCCTTTTGATGAGCAGTTCTTC
CASSQSLAGPFDEQFF
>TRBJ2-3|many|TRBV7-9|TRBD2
TGTGCCAGCAGCTCAGAGTGGACTAGCGAGAGGGAACCCACGGATACGCAGTATTTT
CASSSEWTSEREPTDTQYF
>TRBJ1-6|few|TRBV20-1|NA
TGCAGTGCTAGAGTGACCGGGGGCTCCTATAATTCACCCCTCCACTTT
CSARVTGGSYNSPLHF
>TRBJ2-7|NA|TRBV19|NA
TGTGCCAGTAGTGTAGGTTCTACCTACGAGCAGTACTTC
CASSVGSTYEQYF
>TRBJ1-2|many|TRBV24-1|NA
TGTGCCACCAGTGATTTACGGGACGGCTACACCTTC
CATSDLRDGYTF
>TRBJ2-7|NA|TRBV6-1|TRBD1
TGTGCCAGCAGTGAGGGGACAGCCACACAACGGTACGAGCAGTACTTC
CASSEGTATQRYEQYF
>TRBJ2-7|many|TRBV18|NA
TGTGCCAGCTCACCAGATCAGTCCTACGAGCAGTACTTC
CASSPDQSYEQYF
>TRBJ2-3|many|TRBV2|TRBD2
TGTGCCAGCAGTCCCCGCGGTAGCGGGATAACAGATACGCAGTATTTT
CASSPRGSGITDTQYF